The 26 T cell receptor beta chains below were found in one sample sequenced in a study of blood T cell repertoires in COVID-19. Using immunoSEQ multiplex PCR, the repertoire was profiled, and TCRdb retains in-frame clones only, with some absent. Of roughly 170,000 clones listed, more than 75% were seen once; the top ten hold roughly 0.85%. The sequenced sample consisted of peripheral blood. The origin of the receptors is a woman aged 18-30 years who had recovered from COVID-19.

For the CDR3, the DNA is TGTGCCAGCAGTGACGCAGGGGGAGTTCGGGAGCAGTACTTC. Translating it yields CASSDAGGVREQYF. J is TRBJ2-7 and V is TRBV6-1, with TRBD1 matching over 7 bases. This CDR3 is built from 14 residues. V trimming: 3 bases; J trimming: 7 bases; junction bases outside the gene matches: 9. Per germline, CDR1 MNHNS and CDR2 SASEGT.

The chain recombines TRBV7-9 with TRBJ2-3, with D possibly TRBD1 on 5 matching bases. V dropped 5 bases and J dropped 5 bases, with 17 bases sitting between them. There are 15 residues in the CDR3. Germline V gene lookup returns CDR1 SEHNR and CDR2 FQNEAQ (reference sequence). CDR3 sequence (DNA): TGTGCCAGCAGCCGGTATACAGGACAAATAGATACGCAGTATTTT. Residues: CASSRYTGQIDTQYF.

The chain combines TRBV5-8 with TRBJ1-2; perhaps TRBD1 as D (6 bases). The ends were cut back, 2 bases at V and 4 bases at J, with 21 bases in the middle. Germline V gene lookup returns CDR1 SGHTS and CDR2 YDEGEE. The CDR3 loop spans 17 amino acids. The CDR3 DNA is TGTGCCAGCAGCTTCATGCTACAGGCAGGGGTGATCTATGGCTACACCTTC. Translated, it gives CASSFMLQAGVIYGYTF. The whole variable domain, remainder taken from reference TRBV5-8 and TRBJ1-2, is EAGVTQSPTHLIKTRGQQATLRCSPISGHTSVYWYQQALGLGLQFLLWYDEGEERNRGNFPPRFSGRQFPNYSSELNVNALELEDSALYLCASSFMLQAGVIYGYTFGSGTRLTVV.

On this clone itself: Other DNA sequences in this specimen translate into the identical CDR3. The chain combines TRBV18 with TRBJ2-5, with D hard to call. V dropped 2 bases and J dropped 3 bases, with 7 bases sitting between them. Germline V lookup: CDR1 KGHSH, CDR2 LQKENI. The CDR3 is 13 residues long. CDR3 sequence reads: CASSPTVEETQYF. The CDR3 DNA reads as TGTGCCAGCTCACCAACGGTAGAAGAGACCCAGTACTTC.

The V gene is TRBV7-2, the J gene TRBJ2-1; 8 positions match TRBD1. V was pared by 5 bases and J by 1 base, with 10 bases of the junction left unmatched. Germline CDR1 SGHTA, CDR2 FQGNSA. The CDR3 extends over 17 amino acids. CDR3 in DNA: TGTGCCAGCAGCATACGACAGGGGTCGATATCCTACAATGAGCAGTTCTTC. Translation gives CASSIRQGSISYNEQFF.

Here the CDR3 DNA reads TGTGCCAGTAGTACTAAATCGACGCCGGGACAGATATTCTACGAGCAGTACTTC. It encodes CASSTKSTPGQIFYEQYF. This chain uses TRBV19 with TRBJ2-7; 7 nucleotides match TRBD1. There are 18 residues in the CDR3. The germline CDR1 and CDR2 sequences are LNHDA and SQIVND (reference sequence). J lost 3 bases, V lost 4 bases, and 18 bases had no gene match.

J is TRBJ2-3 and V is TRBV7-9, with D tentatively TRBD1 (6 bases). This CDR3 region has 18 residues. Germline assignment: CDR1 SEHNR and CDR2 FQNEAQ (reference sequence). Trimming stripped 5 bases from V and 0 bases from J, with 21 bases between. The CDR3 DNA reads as TGTGCCAGCAGCACCGATCCTCCGACAGGACCAAGCACAGATACGCAGTATTTT. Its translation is CASSTDPPTGPSTDTQYF.

The CDR3 region has the DNA TGTGCCAGCAGTTACGGGCTAGCGTTCGAGACCCAGTACTTC. As protein: CASSYGLAFETQYF. The V and J genes are TRBV6-2 or TRBV6-3 and TRBJ2-5; D perhaps matches TRBD2 (6 bases). There are 14 residues in the CDR3. V was trimmed by 2 bases and J by 5 bases, leaving 12 bases between them. Germline V CDR1 and CDR2: MNHEY, SVGEGT.

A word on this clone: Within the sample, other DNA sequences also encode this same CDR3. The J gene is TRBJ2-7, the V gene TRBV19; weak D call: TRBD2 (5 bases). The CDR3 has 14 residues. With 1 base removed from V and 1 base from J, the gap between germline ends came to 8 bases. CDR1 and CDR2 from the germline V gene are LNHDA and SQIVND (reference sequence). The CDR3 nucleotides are TGTGCCAGTAGTATAGGTGGAGGTTCCTACGAGCAGTACTTC. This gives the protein CASSIGGGSYEQYF.

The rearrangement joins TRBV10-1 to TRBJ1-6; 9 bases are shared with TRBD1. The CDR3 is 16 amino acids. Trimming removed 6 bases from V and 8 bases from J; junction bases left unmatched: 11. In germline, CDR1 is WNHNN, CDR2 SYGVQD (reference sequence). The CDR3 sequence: CASRITGDRVDSPLHF. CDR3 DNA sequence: TGCGCCAGCAGGATAACCGGGGACAGGGTGGATTCACCCCTCCACTTT.

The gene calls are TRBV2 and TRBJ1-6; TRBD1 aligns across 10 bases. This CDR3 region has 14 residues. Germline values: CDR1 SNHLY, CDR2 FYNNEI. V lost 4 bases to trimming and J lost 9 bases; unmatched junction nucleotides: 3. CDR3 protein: CASSGGQGFSPLHF. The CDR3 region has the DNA TGTGCCAGCAGTGGGGGACAGGGGTTTTCACCCCTCCACTTT. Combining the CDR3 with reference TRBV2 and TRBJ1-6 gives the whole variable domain EPEVTQTPSHQVTQMGQEVILRCVPISNHLYFYWYRQILGQKVEFLVSFYNNEISEKSEIFDDQFSVERPDGSNFTLKIRSTKLEDSAMYFCASSGGQGFSPLHFGNGTRLTVT.

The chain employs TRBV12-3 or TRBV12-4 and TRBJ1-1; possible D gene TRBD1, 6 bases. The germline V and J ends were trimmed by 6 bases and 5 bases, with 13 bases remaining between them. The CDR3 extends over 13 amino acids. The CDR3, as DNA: TGTGCCAGCAGCCTAGGACAGTATACTGAAGCTTTCTTT. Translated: CASSLGQYTEAFF.

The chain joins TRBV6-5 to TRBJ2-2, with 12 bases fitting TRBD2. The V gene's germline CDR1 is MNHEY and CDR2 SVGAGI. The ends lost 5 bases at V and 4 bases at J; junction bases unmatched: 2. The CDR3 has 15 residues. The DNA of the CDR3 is TGTGCCAGCAGTCTAGCGGGAGGGCCCACCGGGGAGCTGTTTTTT. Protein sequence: CASSLAGGPTGELFF.

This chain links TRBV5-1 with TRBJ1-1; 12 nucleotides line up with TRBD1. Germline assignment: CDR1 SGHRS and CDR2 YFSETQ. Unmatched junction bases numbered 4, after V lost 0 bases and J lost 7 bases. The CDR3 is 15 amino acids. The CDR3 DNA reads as TGCGCCAGCAGCTTGGAGGGACAGGGGGCGGATGAAGCTTTCTTT. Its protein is CASSLEGQGADEAFF.

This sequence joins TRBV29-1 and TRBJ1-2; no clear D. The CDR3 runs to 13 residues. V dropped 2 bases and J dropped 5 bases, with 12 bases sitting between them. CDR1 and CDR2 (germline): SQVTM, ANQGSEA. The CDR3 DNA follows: TGCAGCGTTGAACGGGCGGGCCTGTATGGCTACACCTTC. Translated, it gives CSVERAGLYGYTF.

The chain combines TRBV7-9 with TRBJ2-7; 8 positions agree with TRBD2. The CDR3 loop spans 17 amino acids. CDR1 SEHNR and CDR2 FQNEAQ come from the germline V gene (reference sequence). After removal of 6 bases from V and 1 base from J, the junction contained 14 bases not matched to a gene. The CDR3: CASRFRRGALNSYEQYF. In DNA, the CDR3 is TGTGCCAGCAGGTTTCGGCGGGGGGCTCTTAATTCCTACGAGCAGTACTTC. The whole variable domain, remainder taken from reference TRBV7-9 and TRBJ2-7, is DTGVSQNPRHKITKRGQNVTFRCDPISEHNRLYWYRQTLGQGPEFLTYFQNEAQLEKSRLLSDRFSAERPKGSFSTLEIQRTEQGDSAMYLCASRFRRGALNSYEQYFGPGTRLTVT.

This chain's CDR3 is CTSSQGLAGDTGELFF. The CDR3 DNA is TGCACCAGCAGCCAAGGACTAGCGGGAGACACCGGGGAGCTGTTTTTT. The V and J genes are TRBV1 and TRBJ2-2; no DNA check was done on the table's D call, TRBD2. TRBV1 is flagged as a pseudogene. This CDR3 is built from 16 residues.

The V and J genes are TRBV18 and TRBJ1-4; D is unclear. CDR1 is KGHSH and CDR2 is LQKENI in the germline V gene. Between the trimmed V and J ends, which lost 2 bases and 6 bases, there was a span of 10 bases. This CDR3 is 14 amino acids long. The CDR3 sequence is CASSPAAGDEKLFF. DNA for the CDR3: TGTGCCAGCTCACCAGCGGCCGGAGATGAAAAACTGTTTTTT.

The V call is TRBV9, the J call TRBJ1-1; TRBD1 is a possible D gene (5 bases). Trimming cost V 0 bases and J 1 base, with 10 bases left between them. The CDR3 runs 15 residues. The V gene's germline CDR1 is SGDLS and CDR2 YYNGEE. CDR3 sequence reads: CASSVEAGSNTEAFF. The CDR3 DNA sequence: TGTGCCAGCAGCGTAGAGGCAGGGTCGAACACTGAAGCTTTCTTT.

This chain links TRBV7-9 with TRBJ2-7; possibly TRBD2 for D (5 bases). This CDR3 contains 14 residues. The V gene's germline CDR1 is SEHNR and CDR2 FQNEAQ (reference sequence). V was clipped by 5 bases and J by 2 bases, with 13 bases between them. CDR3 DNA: TGTGCCAGCAGCCCGGGATCGGTGGCCTACGAGCAGTACGTC. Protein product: CASSPGSVAYEQYV.

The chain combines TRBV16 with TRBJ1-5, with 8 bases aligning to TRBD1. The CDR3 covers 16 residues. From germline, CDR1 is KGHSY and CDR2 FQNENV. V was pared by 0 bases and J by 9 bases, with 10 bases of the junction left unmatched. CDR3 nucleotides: TGTGCCAGCAGCCAATCAGGTCAGGGGGCGTCGGGGCCCCAGCATTTT. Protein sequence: CASSQSGQGASGPQHF.

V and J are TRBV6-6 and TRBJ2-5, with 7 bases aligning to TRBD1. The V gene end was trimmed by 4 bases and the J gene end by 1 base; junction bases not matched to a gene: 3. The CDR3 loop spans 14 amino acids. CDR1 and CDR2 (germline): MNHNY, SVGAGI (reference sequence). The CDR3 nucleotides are TGTGCCAGCAGTTGGACAGGCACCCAAGAGACCCAGTACTTC. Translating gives CASSWTGTQETQYF.

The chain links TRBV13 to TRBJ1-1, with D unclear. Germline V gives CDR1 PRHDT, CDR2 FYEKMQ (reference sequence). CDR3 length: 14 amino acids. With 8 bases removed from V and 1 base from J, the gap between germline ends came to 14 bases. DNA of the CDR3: TGTGCCAGCCAAGAGGGTATGGGGAACACTGAAGCTTTCTTT. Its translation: CASQEGMGNTEAFF.

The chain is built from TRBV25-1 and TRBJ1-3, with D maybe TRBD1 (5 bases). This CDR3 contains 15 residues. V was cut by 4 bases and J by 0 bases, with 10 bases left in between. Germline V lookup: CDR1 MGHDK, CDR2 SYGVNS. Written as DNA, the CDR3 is TGTGCCAGCAGTGGGGACTTATCCTCTGGAAACACCATATATTTT. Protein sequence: CASSGDLSSGNTIYF.

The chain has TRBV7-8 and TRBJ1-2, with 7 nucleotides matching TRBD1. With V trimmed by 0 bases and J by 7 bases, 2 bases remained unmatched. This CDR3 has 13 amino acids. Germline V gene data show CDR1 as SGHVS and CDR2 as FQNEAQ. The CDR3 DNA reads TGTGCCAGCAGCTTAGCCCGGGACAGTGGCTACACCTTC. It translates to CASSLARDSGYTF.

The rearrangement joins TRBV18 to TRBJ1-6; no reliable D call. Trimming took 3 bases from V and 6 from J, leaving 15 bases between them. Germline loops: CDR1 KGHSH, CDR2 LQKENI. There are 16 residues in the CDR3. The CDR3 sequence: CASSPLKQLFNSPLHF. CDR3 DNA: TGTGCCAGCTCACCCTTAAAACAGCTTTTTAATTCACCCCTCCACTTT. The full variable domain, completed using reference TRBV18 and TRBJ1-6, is NAGVMQNPRHLVRRRGQEARLRCSPMKGHSHVYWYRQLPEEGLKFMVYLQKENIIDESGMPKERFSAEFPKEGPSILRIQQVVRGDSAAYFCASSPLKQLFNSPLHFGNGTRLTVT.